This TCR beta chain was found in a study of cytomegalovirus exposure and HLA in healthy donors (dated by TCRdb to 2015 to 2018). Regarding the complete study: An earlier analysis of some 620 of the donors reported over 250 Gb of sequence data and approximately 120 million unique TCR beta sequences obtained from around 170 million T cells. Across around 400 genotyped donors of the cohort, an average of 235,054 unique TCR beta nucleotide sequences per donor were sequenced, and roughly 20% of those sequences were non-productive. The number of donors typed differed by locus, with roughly 620-640 for A, B, C, DRB1 and DQB1, roughly 520 for DQA1, over 600 for DPA1, and some 440 for DPB1. Alongside the repertoire data, information on donor age, sex, ethnicity and CMV serostatus was compiled. HLA typing covered class I and class II loci at four-digit resolution. Along with the roughly 670-subject first cohort, a separate validation cohort of 120 different subjects was used. The genetic ancestry cluster associated with self-reported Caucasian donors included 80% to 90% of the 350 to 500 genotyped donors. A later analysis re-analyzed previously published TCR beta repertoires from approximately 670 donors and added high-resolution HLA genotyping to study TCR occurrence patterns. Five DR-DQ haplotypes were handled as single units for association and clustering because linkage in the cohort was strong. An earlier analysis of nearly 600 of the donors applied high-throughput TCR beta sequencing to assess whether each TCR beta V gene segment acted as functional or pseudogenic. A later genetic analysis took genome-wide SNP genotypes for about 55% of the roughly 670 donors and used that subset as a discovery cohort. Approximately 330 gigabases of sequencing data and roughly 80 million unique TCR sequences made up an early release that covered approximately 620 HLA-typed donors. The study aimed to test whether signatures of past pathogen exposure could be identified by cataloging public T cell receptors. The T cell repertoires of several hundred subjects were profiled by immunosequencing and related to cytomegalovirus serostatus. High-throughput TCR immunosequencing, statistical association of individual TCRs with disease status, and machine learning were combined to predict cytomegalovirus infection status. In the later analysis, no new phenotypic data were used to find candidate immune exposures; instead, reliance was placed on TCR beta sequences and their occurrence across donors. All discovery cohort repertoires had been generated using a single sequencing platform.

Concerning this clone: Its recognized antigen is unknown. No much larger clone is present one base from it, and per-base qualities are unavailable.

The library was prepared using the immunoSEQ multiplex PCR assay. The multiplex PCR relied on a mix of 60 forward primers for TCR Vbeta segments and 13 reverse primers for TCR Jbeta segments. A multiplex PCR assay on genomic DNA amplified the CDR3 region of rearranged TCR beta genes. Amplified TCR beta libraries were sequenced as 87-base-pair reads on the Illumina HiSeq System. Processing in the source paper ran as follows. Across the roughly 600 repertoires, a later analysis counted about 81 million unique TCR beta chains, 9.5 million to 12 million of which were shared by at least two donors. A nearest-neighbor algorithm error-corrected the raw reads and collapsed the reads into unique sequences, merging closely related sequences to remove PCR and sequencing errors. V, D and J gene segments were assigned by aligning CDR3 sequences to IMGT reference sequences. For a sequence to be retained, a match of at least six nucleotides was required to both a V gene segment and a J gene segment. A rearrangement was called productive if the CDR3 had no stop codons and remained in frame with V and J, and every other rearrangement was called non-productive. Following IMGT convention, CDR3 was defined as the stretch from the second conserved V-encoded cysteine to the conserved J-encoded phenylalanine. In an earlier analysis of more than 550 of the donors, sequences lacking an unambiguous match to a single V gene segment were excluded. In an earlier analysis of some 590 of the donors, V segments were called functional above 56.7% productive rearrangements and were called segregating when the between-donor standard deviation exceeded 5%. A statistical classification framework was developed to diagnose cytomegalovirus status using the catalog of TCR beta chain sequences. In a later analysis, V and J genes were assigned by comparing TCR nucleotide sequences against IMGT/GENE-DB human TR gene sequences. A later analysis assigned CDR3 sequences and most-parsimonious VDJ recombination scenarios with the TCRdist pipeline. A later analysis defined each TCR beta chain by its CDR3 amino acid sequence plus V-gene family, and excluded reads lacking a unique V-gene family. In a later analysis, some 600 highly shared, low-generation-probability nucleotide sequences were removed to address suspected cross-contamination and a sequencing artifact. In a later analysis, a clonal expansion index for each public chain was calculated from normalized within-repertoire ranks of inferred template counts. A later analysis computed generation probabilities with a VDJ recombination model fitted to out-of-frame rearrangements, and checked the results against IGoR. A later analysis scored TCR-TCR, TCR-HLA and TCR-CMV co-occurrence with hypergeometric tests, applying a repertoire-size bias correction to TCR pairs. A later analysis estimated false discovery rates by permuting HLA or CMV assignments 20 times. In a later analysis, co-occurring TCRs were grouped using DBSCAN, with TCRdist sequence similarity added in when clustering inside HLA-allele-positive subsets. Repertoires with fewer than 30,000 or more than 120,000 public chains, plus five repertoires with anomalous nucleotide sharing, were excluded from co-occurrence clustering. As stored in TCRdb, this immuneACCESS dataset retains in-frame rearrangements with V and J assigned. A fraction of the clones does not appear; measured against another copy, unresolved V genes explain less than half of the discrepancy, and the remainder lacks a known reason. V and J calls and clone size are copied from that table; D and trimming were computed from the DNA. In all, the sample holds fewer than 140,000 clones, and around 85% of those were seen once. The biggest ten clones account for under 4% of the sample.

The cohort consisted of 670 or so healthy bone marrow donors. All cohort members were sampled while nominally healthy, although unrecorded immune exposures were likely present. The donor was CMV seronegative and was included in the group of approximately 350 seronegative cohort members. A peripheral blood sample was provided by each donor, and peripheral blood mononuclear cells were used for TCR beta sequencing. Genomic DNA extraction from the blood cell samples was performed with the Qiagen DNeasy Blood Extraction Kit. The full study reports these points: Only TCR beta chains were sequenced in this cohort, and the absence of alpha or paired-chain data limited detectable features. According to a later genetic analysis, donors in an Asian-associated ancestry cluster had fewer N-insertions in productive TCRs than the approximately 700-donor mean. In vitro tests confirmed that three of the cytomegalovirus-associated TCR beta chains recognize cytomegalovirus antigens. Assigning TCR associations to individual alleles was difficult when HLA alleles, especially DR and DQ, strongly co-occurred. A cluster of highly shared sequence variants was judged likely to represent a technical artifact of the sequencing pipeline. In the study, around 160 TCR beta chains were listed as associated with cytomegalovirus. Roughly uniform sequencing depth across donors was assumed in presence/absence analyses, although this assumption may not hold. A further reported finding was that TCR beta sequences accurately predicted the HLA-A and HLA-B alleles for most subjects in the first cohort. Approximately 18 rarely observed V segments, including chromosome 9 orphons, were excluded from the earlier analysis of approximately 600 of the donors because counts were too low. In a later analysis, HLA-associated TCR beta chains showed more clonal expansion and lower generation probabilities than non-associated chains that were equally common. Most TCR sequences were seen in very few donors, while some public TCRs were found in many individuals. The authors suggested that the approach could potentially be generalized to other disease states and immunological phenotypes. According to a later analysis, most CMV-associated TCR beta chains appeared to be HLA-restricted, and the HLA associations seemed to be driven largely by CMV exposure. V-gene and J-gene trimming of TCR beta chains was associated with a missense DCLRE1C variant in a later genetic analysis, and the association was replicated in an independent cohort. At a false discovery rate of 0.05, a later analysis linked around 15,000 TCR beta sequences to specific HLA alleles. Linkage disequilibrium might explain the correlated functional status among segregating V segments, but an unknown experimental factor could not be ruled out. Broadly in line with IMGT annotations, most TCR beta V segments showed up in productive rearrangements about 90% or about 30% of the time in an earlier analysis of 587 of the donors. In a later analysis, the rate of TCR association differed among HLA loci, with DRB1 alleles having the most associated TCRs and HLA-C alleles having the fewest. A later analysis reported that several top co-occurrence clusters appeared linked to parvovirus B19, influenza, CMV and Epstein-Barr virus. Because HLA typing was unavailable for some donors at each locus, only the typed subset was used in association tests. CMV serostatus was the only immune exposure information available for the cohort. Cytomegalovirus status was reported to be diagnosed by the classifier with high specificity and sensitivity in both the original and validation cohorts.

The receptor was isolated from a man in his sixties in good health and CMV-seronegative. The sequencing input was PBMCs.

The nucleotide sequence is given as TGTGCCAGCCGGGGAGTAGGCGGGGAGCTGTTTTTT. It encodes CASRGVGGELFF. The chain links TRBV6-5 with TRBJ2-2, and the D gene may be TRBD2, 5 bases matching. V is cut by 8 bases and J by 7 bases, and the space between the germline ends is 11 bases. The CDR3 runs 12 residues from the cysteine to the phenylalanine. The read is trimmed to its CDR3 DNA, 36 bases read in frame from base 1. The germline V gene sets CDR1 to MNHEY and CDR2 to SVGAGI.